This T cell receptor (beta chain) was obtained from a study of blood T cell repertoires in COVID-19 (dated by TCRdb to about 2020). Turning to the overall study: Samples covering the acute and convalescent phases of COVID-19 were provided by collaborators in the United States, Italy and Spain. The prospective study material was composed of cDNA or gDNA derived from T cells, B-cell-depleted T cells, or PBMCs. Subjects who had been exposed to COVID-19, were actively infected with it, or had recovered from it provided the deeply sampled blood TCRbeta repertoires that made up the dataset. The repertoires were released in a freely available public database meant as a resource for research on the immune response to SARS-CoV-2. Samples were obtained from the ongoing ImmuneRACE study (first 160 participants) and from roughly 1,300 subjects provided by 6 global collaborators. Nearly every sample came with metadata listing a de-identified subject ID, COVID-19 status, age in years and sex. Where HLA class I and class II types were available, the types were taken from metadata supplied by the sample provider, not from assay-based typing.

Whole blood was collected in K2EDTA tubes by collaborating institutions according to the institutions' own protocols. For TCRbeta analysis, collaborators shipped samples as frozen whole blood, isolated PBMCs, or DNA extracted from either of those sample types. From its cysteine to its phenylalanine, the CDR3 spans 15 amino acids. Only the CDR3 portion is preserved as DNA: 45 bases, with reading frame beginning at the first base. The CDR1 and CDR2 encoded by the germline V gene are SGHTA and FQGTGA. The germline V and J ends show losses of 5 bases and 3 bases respectively, and no gene match explains 8 bases of the junction. Broad study findings and their caveats: The quantity of clinical and demographic metadata differed by source and by participant and was supplied without curation.

On this clone itself: It has no known antigen specificity. No much larger clone is present one base from it, and per-base qualities are unavailable.

TCRbeta CDR3 regions were amplified from genomic DNA using the immunoSEQ Assay, a bias-controlled multiplex PCR. The source study handled its data this way. Within the assay, amplification of reference gene primers was used to estimate how many nucleated cells each sample contained. To quantify the absolute abundance of each unique TCRbeta CDR3 rearrangement, sequence reads were collapsed and filtered. For each sample, productive Simpson clonality was calculated by taking the square root of Simpson's diversity index across productive rearrangements. This immuneACCESS table, as held by TCRdb, lists in-frame sequences with V and J called but not all clones. Of the missing ones, under half trace to an unresolved V gene in checked studies; the others have no known cause. Clone size and V and J calls were adopted from that table, with D and trimming inferred from the DNA. The sample table holds 270,000 or so clones, of which 75% to 90% were seen once. The ten largest clones take up about 4.6% of the sample.

This TCR came from a man aged 35-49 years with acute or convalescent COVID-19. Material for sequencing was peripheral blood. The rearrangement joined TRBV7-3 to TRBJ1-1, with 8 junctional bases fitting TRBD1. The CDR3 protein is CASSAGGVDDTEAFF. In nucleotide form, the sequence is TGTGCCAGCAGCGCAGGGGGCGTAGATGACACTGAAGCTTTCTTT. Joined to the reference TRBV7-3 and TRBJ1-1 proteins, this CDR3 gives the full variable domain: GAGVSQTPSNKVTEKGKYVELRCDPISGHTALYWYRQSLGQGPEFLIYFQGTGAADDSGLPNDRFFAVRPEGSVSTLKIQRTERGDSAVYLCASSAGGVDDTEAFFGQGTRLTVV.